This T cell receptor (beta chain) was documented in a study of immune evolution from preneoplasia to lung adenocarcinoma. Germline lookup yields CDR1 SGHTA and CDR2 FQGTGA. V shed 5 bases, J shed 2 bases, and the junction held 7 bases outside the gene matches. There are 18 residues in the CDR3. Method: immunoSEQ multiplex PCR; TCRdb's copy keeps in-frame clones and lacks some. The sample contains 20,000 to 25,000 clones, about 71% of which appear only once. The sequence came from a person between 55 and 69 years old with lung adenocarcinoma. V and J are TRBV7-3 and TRBJ2-2; 14 positions match TRBD2. The sample comprised FFPE invasive lung adenocarcinoma tissue. The DNA of the CDR3 is TGTGCCAGCAGCCAGGGACTAGCGGGAGTATTTAACACCGGGGAGCTGTTTTTT. Translating gives CASSQGLAGVFNTGELFF.